A selection of T cell receptor beta chains follows, all from one sample in a study of CD8+ T cells in alopecia areata. The table came from immunoSEQ multiplex PCR; TCRdb's copy has only in-frame clones and leaves some out. In the table there are 250,000 to 300,000 clones, 58% of which are singletons. Sample: CD4+ T cells sorted from blood, taken at week 24, from a patient treated with tofacitinib. These TCRs come from a human donor with alopecia areata. CDR3s include the opening cysteine and the closing phenylalanine or tryptophan. The D gene is left open where the match is weak. The size field is filled for only some rows; it gives once, few, many or a size class.

>few|TRBJ2-3|TRBV5-6|-|14
CASSFLAATDTQYF
TGTGCCAGCAGCTTCCTAGCCGCCACAGATACGCAGTATTTT
>few|TRBJ2-2|TRBV2|-|13
CATGGSFTGELFF
TGTGCCACCGGAGGGTCTTTCACCGGGGAGCTGTTTTTT
>-|TRBJ2-7|TRBV10-3|-|12
CAISEPGSGQYF
TGTGCCATCAGTGAGCCCGGGTCTGGGCAGTACTTC
>-|TRBJ2-3|TRBV6-1|TRBD1|16
CASSARQGLSTDTQYF
TGTGCCAGCAGTGCCCGACAGGGGCTCAGCACAGATACGCAGTATTTT
>-|TRBJ1-2|TRBV30|-|16
CAWSVGHKGFNYGYTF
TGTGCCTGGAGTGTCGGACACAAGGGGTTTAACTATGGCTACACCTTC
>-|TRBJ2-5|TRBV7-2|-|15
CASSRRAILQETQYF
TGTGCCAGCAGTCGAAGGGCTATCCTACAAGAGACCCAGTACTTC
>few|TRBJ1-1|TRBV5-1|TRBD1|16
CASSPATGVWNTEAFF
TGCGCCAGCAGCCCCGCGACAGGGGTTTGGAACACTGAAGCTTTCTTT
>-|TRBJ1-2|TRBV7-2|TRBD1|13
CASSLGQRYGYTF
TGTGCCAGCAGCTTGGGACAGAGATATGGCTACACCTTC
>-|TRBJ1-1|TRBV2|-|16
CASSEALGRVNTEAFF
TGTGCCAGCAGTGAAGCGCTCGGCAGGGTGAACACTGAAGCTTTCTTT
>-|TRBJ1-2|TRBV6-5|TRBD1|14
CASSRQGLSYGYTF
TGTGCCAGCAGTAGACAGGGGCTTAGCTATGGCTACACCTTC
>-|TRBJ1-3|TRBV30|-|11
CARLSGNTIYF
TGTGCCCGTCTCTCTGGAAACACCATATATTTT
>-|TRBJ2-6|TRBV28|-|13
CASSSGGANVLTF
TGTGCCAGCAGTAGTGGTGGGGCCAACGTCCTGACTTTC
>-|TRBJ1-6|TRBV27|-|13
CASRLGDNSPLHF
TGTGCCAGCAGACTAGGGGATAATTCACCCCTCCACTTT
>-|TRBJ2-7|TRBV7-2|TRBD2|19
CASSLAEVIAGGPPYEQYF
TGTGCCAGCAGCTTAGCCGAAGTTATAGCGGGGGGGCCCCCCTACGAGCAGTACTTC
>-|TRBJ1-5|TRBV7-9|-|14
CASSLDRARQPQHF
TGTGCCAGCAGCTTAGACAGGGCCAGGCAGCCCCAGCATTTT
>-|TRBJ1-1|TRBV1|-|20
CTSSPQPHLECLVLEFEAFF
TGCACCAGCAGTCCGCAACCCCATCTCGAATGCCTTGTTTTGGAGTTTGAAGCTTTCTTT
>-|TRBJ1-5|TRBV4-1|-|18
CASSQGRQGVSSNQPQHF
TGCGCCAGCAGCCAAGGCCGCCAGGGAGTATCGAGCAATCAGCCCCAGCATTTT
>-|TRBJ2-1|TRBV9|TRBD2|11
CASSSSGERFF
TGTGCCAGCAGCTCCAGCGGGGAGCGGTTCTTC
>-|TRBJ2-5|TRBV4-2|-|14
CASSQGGAPETQYF
TGTGCCAGCAGCCAGGGGGGGGCCCCGGAGACCCAGTACTTC
>-|TRBJ1-1|TRBV29-1|-|13
CSVERPLNTEAFF
TGCAGCGTTGAAAGACCCCTGAACACTGAAGCTTTCTTT
>-|TRBJ2-7|TRBV10-2|TRBD1|13
CASLGQGTYEQYF
TGCGCCAGCCTTGGACAGGGAACCTACGAGCAGTACTTC
>-|TRBJ2-1|TRBV6-5|-|12
CASSYSSGLEFF
TGTGCCAGCAGTTACTCGAGTGGGCTGGAGTTCTTC
>-|TRBJ2-7|TRBV6-5|TRBD1|13
CASTPGGSYEQYF
TGTGCCAGCACCCCAGGGGGCTCCTACGAGCAGTACTTC
>few|TRBJ1-4|TRBV4-1|-|15
CASSQGSGGWEKLFF
TGCGCCAGCAGCCAAGGATCCGGGGGCTGGGAAAAACTGTTTTTT
>-|TRBJ1-1|TRBV4-3|-|13
CASSRRENTEAFF
TGCGCCAGCAGCCGCCGGGAGAACACTGAAGCTTTCTTT
>-|TRBJ2-1|TRBV7-2|-|16
CASSLGRPNSYNEQFF
TGTGCCAGCAGCTTGGGCAGGCCCAACTCCTACAATGAGCAGTTCTTC
>-|TRBJ2-1|TRBV10-3|TRBD2|14
CAISEPRTRNEQFF
TGTGCCATCAGTGAACCAAGGACTAGGAATGAGCAGTTCTTC
>-|TRBJ2-7|TRBV10-2|-|15
CASKTGTLSSYEQYF
TGCGCCAGCAAAACCGGGACTTTAAGCTCCTACGAGCAGTACTTC
>-|TRBJ1-5|TRBV30|-|13
CAWSAGPNQPQHF
TGTGCCTGGAGTGCCGGACCAAATCAGCCCCAGCATTTT
>-|TRBJ2-3|TRBV5-1|-|15
CASSLQGLGTDTQYF
TGCGCCAGCAGCTTGCAGGGTTTAGGGACAGATACGCAGTATTTT
>once|TRBJ1-1|TRBV9|TRBD1|14
CASSVSGTDTEAFF
TGTGCCAGCAGCGTCTCCGGGACAGATACTGAAGCTTTCTTT
>-|TRBJ1-2|TRBV28|-|13
CASSTGKGYGYTF
TGTGCCAGCAGTACAGGGAAGGGGTATGGCTACACCTTC
>-|TRBJ1-1|TRBV30|TRBD1|13
CAWETGLNTEAFF
TGTGCCTGGGAGACAGGGTTGAACACTGAAGCTTTCTTT
>-|TRBJ1-4|TRBV6-5|-|14
CASRISPSGRKLFF
TGTGCCAGCAGGATTTCGCCGTCAGGGCGAAAACTGTTTTTT
>-|TRBJ1-2|TRBV4-1|TRBD1|15
CASSRGQGSSSGYTF
TGCGCCAGCAGCCGGGGACAGGGGAGTTCTAGCGGCTACACCTTC
>once|TRBJ2-5|TRBV4-3|-|13
CASSRQVQETQYF
TGCGCCAGCAGCCGACAGGTCCAAGAGACCCAGTACTTC
>few|TRBJ2-2|TRBV4-1|TRBD2|17
CASSQDLAGGNTGELFF
TGCGCCAGCAGCCAAGATTTAGCGGGGGGTAACACCGGGGAGCTGTTTTTT
>once|TRBJ2-7|TRBV7-6|TRBD1|15
CASSFRTGGNYEQYF
TGTGCCAGCAGCTTCCGGACAGGGGGAAACTACGAGCAGTACTTC
>-|TRBJ2-4|TRBV19|-|13
CASSIRDQNIQYF
TGTGCCAGTAGTATCAGGGACCAAAACATTCAGTACTTC
>few|TRBJ2-3|TRBV7-9|-|14
CASNRDLGTDTQYF
TGTGCCAGCAACCGAGACTTGGGCACAGATACGCAGTATTTT
>-|TRBJ2-5|TRBV7-9|-|13
CASSLEGLETQYF
TGTGCCAGCAGCTTAGAAGGGTTGGAGACCCAGTACTTC
>-|TRBJ2-1|TRBV7-9|-|15
CASSNPTIDQGPQFF
TGTGCCAGCAGCAATCCGACCATTGACCAGGGGCCCCAGTTCTTC
>few|TRBJ1-2|TRBV29-1|TRBD1|13
CSVAGTGGWGYTF
TGCAGCGTGGCCGGGACAGGGGGCTGGGGCTACACCTTC
>-|TRBJ1-5|TRBV5-1|-|17
CASSPGRGAYSNQPQHF
TGCGCCAGCAGCCCTGGTCGGGGTGCCTATAGCAATCAGCCCCAGCATTTT
>-|TRBJ1-2|TRBV6-5|-|13
CASSLAANYGYTF
TGTGCCAGCAGCCTCGCAGCTAACTATGGCTACACCTTC
>once|TRBJ2-5|TRBV7-2|TRBD2|15
CASSSSGGGQETQYF
TGTGCCAGCAGCTCAAGCGGCGGGGGGCAAGAGACCCAGTACTTC
>few|TRBJ1-2|TRBV29-1|-|14
CSVLVTLTNHGYTF
TGCAGCGTCTTAGTGACCCTAACCAACCATGGCTACACCTTC
>-|TRBJ1-6|TRBV6-6|-|15
CASSYSSRPNSPLHF
TGTGCCAGCAGTTACTCGAGCAGGCCGAATTCACCCCTCCACTTT
>few|TRBJ1-2|TRBV4-1|-|15
CASSQDLRQGRGYTF
TGCGCCAGCAGCCAAGACCTCCGGCAGGGCCGGGGCTACACCTTC